This TCR beta chain stems from a study of chemoradiotherapy in HPV16-positive cancers. Overall study context: Candidate HPV-specific T-cell clones and common TCR motifs came from functional assays in a couple of HPV16-positive patients. Findings and limits, study-wide: Candidate HPV-specific clones and E7-related TCR motifs grew in tumor during treatment.

Trimming stripped 3 bases from V and 0 bases from J, with 9 bases between. The CDR3 sequence is 15 residues long. Germline values: CDR1 KGHSH, CDR2 LQKENI. The method was immunoSEQ multiplex PCR; TCRdb's version includes in-frame clones alone and lacks a portion of them. This table holds some 27,000 clones, more than 90% found once. On this clone: Its antigen is unidentified.

The material was blood, obtained from a patient who underwent chemoradiotherapy. The rearrangement uses TRBV18 and TRBJ1-3; the D gene is possibly TRBD1 (5 bases). This clonotype was obtained from a human donor with HPV-associated anogenital cancer. The CDR3 region is CASSPRGLSGNTIYF. The CDR3 DNA follows: TGTGCCAGCTCACCGAGGGGTCTCTCTGGAAACACCATATATTTT.